A single sample gave rise to the 2 T cell receptor beta chains below, sequenced in a study of cytomegalovirus exposure and HLA in healthy donors. Amplification used 60 Vbeta primers and 13 Jbeta primers. Assay used: immunoSEQ multiplex PCR; TCRdb lists only in-frame clones, some missing. The data contain roughly 200,000 clones, just over 75% of them seen just once; the ten biggest clones take up under 2%. The sequenced sample consisted of PBMCs. These receptors all come from a man between 25 and 39 years old in good health and CMV-seronegative.

This clone has only one observation. This chain joins TRBV7-8 and TRBJ2-1, with 8 bases that match TRBD2. Germline V gene lookup returns CDR1 SGHVS and CDR2 FQNEAQ. V lost 5 bases and J lost 9; bases outside the gene matches: 9. This CDR3 comprises 14 residues. The CDR3 DNA sequence: TGTGCCAGCAGCCGTACCGGGACTAGAAGTGAGCAGTTCTTC. It codes for CASSRTGTRSEQFF.

The J gene is TRBJ1-2, the V gene TRBV6-1; 9 nucleotides agree with TRBD1. The CDR3 spans 13 residues. Germline V gives CDR1 MNHNS, CDR2 SASEGT. With V trimmed by 5 bases and J by 3 bases, 1 base remained unmatched. The CDR3 loop reads CASSRTGDYGYTF. In nucleotides, the CDR3 is TGTGCCAGCAGTCGGACAGGGGACTATGGCTACACCTTC.